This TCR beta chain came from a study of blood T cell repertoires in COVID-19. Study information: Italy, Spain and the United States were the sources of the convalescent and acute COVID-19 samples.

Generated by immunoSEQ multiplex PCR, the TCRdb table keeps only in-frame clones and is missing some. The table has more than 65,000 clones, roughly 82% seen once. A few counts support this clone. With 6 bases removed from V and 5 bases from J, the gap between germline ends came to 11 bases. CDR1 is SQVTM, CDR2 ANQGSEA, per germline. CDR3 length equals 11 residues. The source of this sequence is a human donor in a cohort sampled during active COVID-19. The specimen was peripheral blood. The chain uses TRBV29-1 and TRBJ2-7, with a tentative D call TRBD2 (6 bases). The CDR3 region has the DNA TGCAGCGTGCGCGGGGCCCACGAGCAGTACTTC. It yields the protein CSVRGAHEQYF.